These 27 T cell receptor beta chains share one sample of origin, sequenced in a study of shared T cell receptors in the human thymus listed by TCRdb under 2021. Libraries came from the immunoSEQ multiplex PCR assay. As stored in TCRdb, this immuneACCESS dataset retains in-frame rearrangements with V and J assigned. A fraction of the clones does not appear; measured against another copy, unresolved V genes explain less than half of the discrepancy, and the remainder lacks a known reason. This sample is represented by some 720,000 clones; roughly 90% of them were singletons. Of the sample, 0.01% is held by the ten largest clones. The data also belong to a second study, concerning human thymus T cells.

Sequencing input: thymocytes. The receptors originated from a boy under three years old with a congenital heart defect. Donor details come from another sample of the same person, matched by shared clones.

The CDR3 sequence: CASSLLAGNNEQFF. CDR3 bases: TGTGCCAGCAGCTTACTAGCGGGAAACAATGAGCAGTTCTTC. The rearrangement links TRBV7-6 to TRBJ2-1; TRBD2 aligns across 9 bases. After removal of 2 bases from V and 5 bases from J, the junction contained 1 base not matched to a gene. Per germline, CDR1 SGHVS and CDR2 FNYEAQ. The CDR3 sequence is 14 residues long. The entire variable domain, with the rest obtained from reference TRBV7-6 and TRBJ2-1, is as follows: GAGVSQSPRYKVTKRGQDVALRCDPISGHVSLYWYRQALGQGPEFLTYFNYEAQQDKSGLPNDRFSAERPEGSISTLTIQRTEQRDSAMYRCASSLLAGNNEQFFGPGTRLTVL.

The chain couples TRBV28 to TRBJ2-1; 10 positions match TRBD1. CDR3 length: 16 amino acids. With 10 bases clipped from V and 4 bases from J, the junction kept 13 bases outside the gene matches. Germline lookup yields CDR1 MDHEN and CDR2 SYDVKM. CDR3 sequence: CAIAPRGQGRYNEQFF. CDR3 DNA sequence: TGTGCCATAGCGCCAAGGGGACAGGGGAGATACAATGAGCAGTTCTTC.

V gene TRBV21-1 combines with J gene TRBJ1-5; TRBD1 is the table's D call, not checked against the DNA. TRBV21-1 is described as a pseudogene. The CDR3 consists of 20 residues. The CDR3 loop is CASSKDRGYRVRDSNQPQHF. CDR3 in DNA: TGTGCCAGCAGCAAAGACAGGGGGTACAGGGTGAGGGATAGCAATCAGCCCCAGCATTTT.

The rearrangement joins TRBV9 to TRBJ1-2; 10 bases line up with TRBD1. Germline trimming cut 3 bases from V and 0 bases from J; bases unmatched to any gene: 5. The germline gives CDR1 SGDLS, CDR2 YYNGEE. This CDR3 is built from 16 residues. CDR3 coding DNA: TGTGCCAGCAGCGCCCCGGGGACAGGGGCTAACTATGGCTACACCTTC. This sequence encodes CASSAPGTGANYGYTF.

The chain carries TRBV5-4 and TRBJ1-2, with D maybe TRBD1 (5 bases). Germline V gene lookup returns CDR1 SGHNT and CDR2 YYREEE (reference sequence). This CDR3 spans 17 amino acids. Between the trimmed V and J ends, which lost 2 bases and 4 bases, there was a span of 21 bases. The CDR3 loop reads CASSFSFSATGGYGYTF. Written as DNA, the CDR3 is TGTGCCAGCAGCTTTTCGTTCTCGGCAACAGGTGGCTATGGCTACACCTTC.

V is TRBV15 and J is TRBJ1-1, with TRBD1 identical over 8 bases. With V trimmed by 3 bases and J by 3 bases, 3 bases remained unmatched. Germline V gives CDR1 LNHNV, CDR2 YYDKDF (reference sequence). CDR3 size: 14 residues. The CDR3 region is CATSRTGEDTEAFF. The CDR3 DNA sequence: TGTGCCACCAGCAGGACAGGGGAGGACACTGAAGCTTTCTTT.

In its sample, this clone was seen once. The genes are TRBV4-3 and TRBJ2-7; D is uncertain. The CDR3 spans 14 residues. Trimming pared 0 bases from V and 4 bases from J, leaving 10 bases between. The germline gives CDR1 LGHNA, CDR2 YSLEER. The CDR3 region is CASSQEVGSYEQYF. CDR3 nucleotides: TGCGCCAGCAGCCAAGAGGTGGGCTCTTACGAGCAGTACTTC.

J is TRBJ1-1 and V is TRBV7-8; 10 bases agree with TRBD1. The CDR3 is made up of 17 amino acids. Germline CDR1 is SGHVS and CDR2 is FQNEAQ. V trimming: 4 bases; J trimming: 0 bases; junction bases outside the gene matches: 8. DNA of the CDR3: TGTGCCAGCAGCTCCCGGGACAGGGGCGTCATGAACACTGAAGCTTTCTTT. Protein product: CASSSRDRGVMNTEAFF.

The J gene is TRBJ2-7, the V gene TRBV15, with D tentatively TRBD1 (6 bases). The V end was cut by 7 bases, the J end by 2 bases, with 18 bases between. Looked up from germline, CDR1 is LNHNV and CDR2 is YYDKDF (reference sequence). The CDR3 length is 15 residues. The CDR3 spells CATIAPDRSAYEQYF. The DNA of the CDR3 is TGTGCCACCATTGCACCTGACAGGTCTGCCTACGAGCAGTACTTC.

This chain uses TRBV11-2 with TRBJ1-1; 7 nucleotides match TRBD1. Germline V lookup: CDR1 SGHAT, CDR2 FQNNGV. The CDR3 is 15 residues long. V gave up 5 bases and J gave up 4 bases; unmatched junction bases: 10. The CDR3 nucleotides read TGTGCCAGCAGCCTCCCGAAGACAGGGTTCACTGAAGCTTTCTTT. It specifies CASSLPKTGFTEAFF. The complete variable domain, with remaining parts taken from reference TRBV11-2 and TRBJ1-1, reads EAGVAQSPRYKIIEKRQSVAFWCNPISGHATLYWYQQILGQGPKLLIQFQNNGVVDDSQLPKDRFSAERLKGVDSTLKIQPAKLEDSAVYLCASSLPKTGFTEAFFGQGTRLTVV.

The V and J genes are TRBV6-4 and TRBJ2-1, with a tentative D call TRBD2 (6 bases). Germline CDR1 reads MRHNA; CDR2 reads SNTAGT. The CDR3 length is 16 residues. Trimming removed 0 bases from V and 4 bases from J, with 13 bases in between. The DNA for the CDR3 is TGTGCCAGCAGTGACTCGGGGGGAGTTGGGTACAATGAGCAGTTCTTC. As protein: CASSDSGGVGYNEQFF.

The CDR3 DNA follows: TGTGCCAGTGGCCCCGGCGGAGAGACCCAGTACTTC. It yields the protein CASGPGGETQYF. The chain is built from TRBV19 and TRBJ2-5, with D hard to call. V was trimmed by 8 bases and J by 4 bases, leaving 11 bases between them. The CDR3 totals 12 residues. Germline V gene data show CDR1 as LNHDA and CDR2 as SQIVND (reference sequence).

V gene TRBV6-6 combines with J gene TRBJ2-7, with 10 bases lining up with TRBD1. J gave up 4 bases and V 2 bases, and 2 bases lay outside the gene matches. Per germline, CDR1 MNHNY and CDR2 SVGAGI (reference sequence). The CDR3 loop spans 14 amino acids. CDR3 region: CASSYRTGGYEQYF. As DNA, the CDR3 is TGTGCCAGCAGTTACCGGACAGGGGGTTACGAGCAGTACTTC.

The V call is TRBV18, the J call TRBJ2-3, with D perhaps matching TRBD2 (6 bases). The CDR3 runs 16 residues. V was cut by 6 bases and J by 1 base, with 17 bases left in between. Germline values: CDR1 KGHSH, CDR2 LQKENI. This CDR3 reads CASSPKRRVRTDTQYF. In DNA, the CDR3 is TGTGCCAGCTCCCCCAAACGGAGGGTCCGCACAGATACGCAGTATTTT.

The DNA of the CDR3 is TGTGCCAGCTCACCTCTCGATCGACAGGGAGGAGAGACCCAGTACTTC. It yields the protein CASSPLDRQGGETQYF. The J gene is TRBJ2-5, the V gene TRBV18; TRBD1 might be the D (7 bases). V gave up 3 bases and J gave up 4 bases, with 18 bases separating them. The CDR3 covers 16 residues. Germline CDR1 KGHSH, CDR2 LQKENI.

The J gene is TRBJ1-1, the V gene TRBV6-1, with D possibly being TRBD1 (5 bases). Germline CDR1 and CDR2: MNHNS and SASEGT. This CDR3 region has 15 residues. The V end lost 5 bases, the J end lost 0 bases, and 13 bases lay between the germline ends. The DNA for the CDR3 is TGTGCCAGCAGTATGTTCGACAGCGTGAACACTGAAGCTTTCTTT. This sequence encodes CASSMFDSVNTEAFF.

The chain has TRBV19 and TRBJ2-7, with a possible D match to TRBD1 (5 bases). The length of the CDR3 is 17 residues. Germline CDR1 is LNHDA and CDR2 is SQIVND (reference sequence). The germline V and J ends were trimmed by 6 bases and 2 bases, with 23 bases remaining between them. As DNA, the CDR3 is TGTGCCAGTAGCCCCTCTGGTGGGGCAGGGCTCACCTACGAGCAGTACTTC. This codes for CASSPSGGAGLTYEQYF.

The chain is built from TRBV18 and TRBJ2-2, with TRBD2 matching over 14 bases. The length of the CDR3 is 19 residues. Per the germline V gene, CDR1 is KGHSH and CDR2 is LQKENI. V dropped 0 bases and J dropped 4; count of bases not matched to a gene: 7. For the CDR3, the DNA is TGTGCCAGCTCACCACCGGGACTAGCGGGAGCTGCGAGCACCGGGGAGCTGTTTTTT. Protein: CASSPPGLAGAASTGELFF.

The chain couples TRBV18 to TRBJ2-7, with D possibly matching TRBD2 (7 bases). V was pared by 6 bases and J by 1 base, with 22 bases between. CDR1 is KGHSH and CDR2 is LQKENI in the germline V gene. The length of the CDR3 is 17 residues. The CDR3 DNA is TGTGCCAGCTCCGCCTGGGCTGAAGGGAGGGGGTCCTACGAGCAGTACTTC. Protein product: CASSAWAEGRGSYEQYF. The whole variable domain, remainder taken from reference TRBV18 and TRBJ2-7, is NAGVMQNPRHLVRRRGQEARLRCSPMKGHSHVYWYRQLPEEGLKFMVYLQKENIIDESGMPKERFSAEFPKEGPSILRIQQVVRGDSAAYFCASSAWAEGRGSYEQYFGPGTRLTVT.

The chain links TRBV7-2 to TRBJ2-5, with TRBD2 matching 8 bases. This CDR3 region has 15 residues. Looked up from germline, CDR1 is SGHTA and CDR2 is FQGNSA. V shed 5 bases, J shed 9 bases, and the junction held 14 bases outside the gene matches. The CDR3 sequence: CASSPRATNGGAQYF. In nucleotides, the CDR3 is TGTGCCAGCAGCCCGCGGGCGACCAACGGGGGGGCCCAGTACTTC.

V and J are TRBV11-2 and TRBJ2-7; D call uncertain. CDR1 and CDR2 from the germline V gene are SGHAT and FQNNGV. The CDR3 is 13 amino acids. Deletions cut 1 base from V and 1 base from J, with 5 bases between. This CDR3 reads CASSLAHSYEQYF. The DNA of the CDR3 is TGTGCCAGCAGCTTAGCCCATTCCTACGAGCAGTACTTC.

J is TRBJ1-2 and V is TRBV12-2; the table assigns TRBD1, which was not confirmed against the DNA. TRBV12-2 represents a pseudogene. CDR3 length: 14 amino acids. The CDR3 region has the DNA TGTGCAAGTCGCTTAGCGGGACAGATTCCTGGCTACACCTTC. Its protein is CASRLAGQIPGYTF.

The J gene is TRBJ1-3, the V gene TRBV28; D gene uncertain. Germline CDR1 is MDHEN and CDR2 is SYDVKM. The CDR3 contains 12 residues. Trimming shortened V by 2 bases and J by 13 bases, and 12 bases separated the two germline ends. In DNA, the CDR3 is TGTGCCAGCAGTTTACATAGCGGTCGAATATATTTT. Protein sequence: CASSLHSGRIYF. Based on the CDR3 plus reference TRBV28 and TRBJ1-3, the full variable domain is DVKVTQSSRYLVKRTGEKVFLECVQDMDHENMFWYRQDPGLGLRLIYFSYDVKMKEKGDIPEGYSVSREKKERFSLILESASTNQTSMYLCASSLHSGRIYFGEGSWLTVV.

The rearrangement links TRBV29-1 to TRBJ1-4; D not certain. V dropped 4 bases and J dropped 5 bases, with 17 bases sitting between them. CDR3 length: 15 residues. Germline CDR1 SQVTM, CDR2 ANQGSEA. DNA for the CDR3: TGCAGCGTTGTTGTAGAGGCGAGTCTCAATGAAAAACTGTTTTTT. Translation gives CSVVVEASLNEKLFF.

The V call is TRBV7-2, the J call TRBJ2-1, with TRBD1 as a possible D gene (6 bases). Germline V gene lookup returns CDR1 SGHTA and CDR2 FQGNSA. V dropped 6 bases and J dropped 3 bases, with 18 bases sitting between them. The CDR3 has 16 residues. The CDR3 sequence: CASSRAGTHLYNEQFF. The CDR3 DNA follows: TGTGCCAGCAGTCGCGCTGGGACACATCTCTACAATGAGCAGTTCTTC.

The V and J genes are TRBV10-1 and TRBJ2-7; 9 nucleotides agree with TRBD1. The junction had 10 bases not matched to a gene; V was cut back by 6 bases and J by 4 bases. The germline V gene encodes CDR1 WNHNN and CDR2 SYGVQD (reference sequence). The CDR3 sequence is 15 residues long. The CDR3 protein is CASSKQGAQLYEQYF. As DNA, the CDR3 is TGCGCCAGCAGCAAACAGGGGGCCCAGCTATACGAGCAGTACTTC.

The table lists this clone with a few counts. CDR3 DNA sequence: TGTGCCAGCAGCTTAGGTAACAGGGGGCCGACCTACGAGCAGTACTTC. Its translation: CASSLGNRGPTYEQYF. The V call is TRBV13, the J call TRBJ2-7, with 9 bases matching TRBD1. Per the germline V gene, CDR1 is PRHDT and CDR2 is FYEKMQ (reference sequence). With V trimmed by 0 bases and J by 2 bases, 5 bases remained unmatched. The CDR3 sequence is 16 residues long. The full variable domain, rest sourced from reference TRBV13 and TRBJ2-7, is AAGVIQSPRHLIKEKRETATLKCYPIPRHDTVYWYQQGPGQDPQFLISFYEKMQSDKGSIPDRFSAQQFSDYHSELNMSSLELGDSALYFCASSLGNRGPTYEQYFGPGTRLTVT.